Listed below are T cell receptor beta chains from one sample, sequenced in a study of OX40 agonist ivuxolimab in advanced cancers. Assay: immunoSEQ multiplex PCR; the TCRdb copy retains only in-frame clones and omits some. The sample has 68,000 or so clones, around 93% seen once. Here the sequenced sample was CD4+ or CD8+ T cells sorted from blood, taken in a trial of the OX40 agonist ivuxolimab. These receptors originate from an adult with an advanced solid tumor such as melanoma, head and neck, liver or kidney cancer. CDR3s include the opening cysteine and the closing phenylalanine or tryptophan. A D gene is named only where the DNA matches it firmly. The listing skips clone size in some rows; elsewhere it reads once, few, many or a size class.

>TRBV6-1|TRBJ2-3|-|TRBD2
TGTGCCAGCAGTGGGTTAGCGGGGGGCACAGATACGCAGTATTTT
CASSGLAGGTDTQYF
>TRBV18|TRBJ2-4|-|TRBD1
TGTGCCAGCTCACCAGCCGGGACAGGAGCCAAAAACATTCAGTACTTC
CASSPAGTGAKNIQYF
>TRBV7-9|TRBJ2-3|-|-
TGTGCCAGCAGCTTTTACAGGGTCCTGGATACGCAGTATTTT
CASSFYRVLDTQYF
>TRBV5-1|TRBJ1-1|once|-
TGCGCCAGCAGCTTGATTAATCGGGGGTTAGTGCAACCTGAAGCTTTCTTT
CASSLINRGLVQPEAFF
>TRBV6-5|TRBJ2-1|-|-
TGTGCCAGCAGTTGGCCGGGGGGCTGGGAGCAGTTCTTC
CASSWPGGWEQFF
>TRBV7-9|TRBJ1-1|few|-
TGTGCCAGCAGCTCGGGACGGATGAACACTGAAGCTTTCTTT
CASSSGRMNTEAFF
>TRBV30|TRBJ1-3|-|-
TGTGCCTGTGACTCTGGAAACACCATATATTTT
CACDSGNTIYF
>TRBV27|TRBJ1-6|-|-
TGTGCCAGCGTTGAGTCCAGGGATACCTCACCCCTCCACTTT
CASVESRDTSPLHF
>TRBV18|TRBJ2-5|-|-
TGTGCCAGCTCACCAGGGACGGGGATCCAAGAGACCCAGTACTTC
CASSPGTGIQETQYF
>TRBV6-4|TRBJ2-7|-|-
TGTGCCACTCCGAAGGGAGGCTACGAGCAGTACTTC
CATPKGGYEQYF
>TRBV30|TRBJ1-2|once|-
TGTGCCTGGACCATAAGCGACTATGGCTACACCTTC
CAWTISDYGYTF
>TRBV6-6|TRBJ1-2|-|-
TGTGCCAGCAGTCGTCCTGGGGGCTACACCTTC
CASSRPGGYTF
>TRBV15|TRBJ2-5|-|TRBD2
TGTGCCACCAGCGAGAGAGTCTGGGCGGGGGAAGAGACCCAGTACTTC
CATSERVWAGEETQYF
>TRBV30|TRBJ1-4|-|TRBD1
TGTGCCTGGAGTACCGGACAGGGAAATGAAAAACTGTTTTTT
CAWSTGQGNEKLFF
>TRBV18|TRBJ1-4|-|-
TGTGCCAGCTCACCACCCATCGGTGGGGGAAAACTGTTTTTT
CASSPPIGGGKLFF
>TRBV6-5|TRBJ2-7|-|-
TGTGCCAGCACTAGTTCAACAGGGTACGAGCAGTACTTC
CASTSSTGYEQYF
>TRBV18|TRBJ1-1|-|-
TGTGCCAGCTCACCAGATGAGGGAACTGAAGCTTTCTTT
CASSPDEGTEAFF
>TRBV30|TRBJ2-2|-|TRBD2
TGTGCCTGGAGCAGCGGGGGAAACACCGGGGAGCTGTTTTTT
CAWSSGGNTGELFF
>TRBV6-6|TRBJ1-2|-|-
TGTGCCAGCAGTCCCGGGACTCAATTTAACTATGGCTACACCTTC
CASSPGTQFNYGYTF
>TRBV9|TRBJ2-3|-|-
TGTGCCAGCAGCGACCTGGGGGTCCCAGATACGCAGTATTTT
CASSDLGVPDTQYF
>TRBV6-5|TRBJ2-7|-|-
TGTGCCAGCAGTTCAATCCGGGACGGCTCCTACGAGCAGTACTTC
CASSSIRDGSYEQYF
>TRBV5-1|TRBJ2-3|-|-
TGCGCCAGCAGCTTGGGGACCATAGATACGCAGTATTTT
CASSLGTIDTQYF
>TRBV14|TRBJ2-7|-|-
TGTGCCAGCAGCCAAGATGTTAGGGTGCATGGGCAGTACTTC
CASSQDVRVHGQYF
>TRBV18|TRBJ1-1|-|-
TGTGCCAGCTCACTTCAGGGCAACACTGAAGCCTTCTTT
CASSLQGNTEAFF
>TRBV29-1|TRBJ2-7|-|-
TGCAGCACAAAGGACAGCTACGAGCAGTACTTC
CSTKDSYEQYF
>TRBV18|TRBJ1-1|few|-
TGTGCCAGCTCACCAGGTTACACTGAAGCTTTCTTT
CASSPGYTEAFF
>TRBV5-4|TRBJ1-6|-|-
TGTGCCAGCAGCTTAGAAAGAGGGAGGGAGTCACCCCTCCACTTT
CASSLERGRESPLHF
>TRBV5-1|TRBJ2-3|-|-
TGCGCCAGCAGTACAAACGCGGATACGCAGTATTTT
CASSTNADTQYF
>TRBV5-6|TRBJ1-2|once|-
TGTGCCAGCAGCCCCTATCTCGACAGTAATGTCGTTTCGGATGGCTACACCTTC
CASSPYLDSNVVSDGYTF
>TRBV5-1|TRBJ2-5|-|-
TGCGCCAGCAGCTGGGACCTACAAGAGACCCAGTACTTC
CASSWDLQETQYF
>TRBV23-1|TRBJ2-2|-|-
TGCGCCAGCAGTCCCCCAACAGGGCTGGGAGTCGGGGAGCTGTTTTTT
CASSPPTGLGVGELFF
>TRBV30|TRBJ2-1|-|TRBD2
TGTGCCTGGAGTGTACAATTGAGACTAGCGGCCGGTGAGCAGTTCTTC
CAWSVQLRLAAGEQFF
>TRBV15|TRBJ1-5|-|-
TGTGCCACCAGCAGAGACACAAAGGAGGGCAATCAGCCCCAGCATTTT
CATSRDTKEGNQPQHF
>TRBV10-3|TRBJ1-4|-|-
TGTGCCATCAGTGCGGACAAGCCAACTAATGAAAAACTGTTTTTT
CAISADKPTNEKLFF
>TRBV19|TRBJ2-5|-|TRBD2
TGTGCCAGTAGTACAGGGACTAGCGGGGCGTCCCAGTACTTC
CASSTGTSGASQYF